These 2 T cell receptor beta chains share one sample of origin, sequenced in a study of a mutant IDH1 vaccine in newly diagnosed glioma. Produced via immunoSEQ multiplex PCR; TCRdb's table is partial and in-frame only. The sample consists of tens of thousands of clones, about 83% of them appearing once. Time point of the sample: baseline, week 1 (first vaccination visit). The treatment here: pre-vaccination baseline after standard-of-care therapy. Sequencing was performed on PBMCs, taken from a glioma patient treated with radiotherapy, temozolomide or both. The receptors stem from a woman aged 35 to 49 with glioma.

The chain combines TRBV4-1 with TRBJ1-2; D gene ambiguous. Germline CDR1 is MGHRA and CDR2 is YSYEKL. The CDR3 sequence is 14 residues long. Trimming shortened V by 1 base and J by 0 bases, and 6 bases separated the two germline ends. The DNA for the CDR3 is TGCGCCAGCAGCCAAGCCCCCGCTAACTATGGCTACACCTTC. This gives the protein CASSQAPANYGYTF.

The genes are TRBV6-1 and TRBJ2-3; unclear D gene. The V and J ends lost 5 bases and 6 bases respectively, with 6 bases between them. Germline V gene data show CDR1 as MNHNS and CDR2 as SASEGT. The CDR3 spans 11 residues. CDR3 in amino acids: CASSPWDTQYF. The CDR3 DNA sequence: TGTGCCAGCAGTCCTTGGGATACGCAGTATTTT.